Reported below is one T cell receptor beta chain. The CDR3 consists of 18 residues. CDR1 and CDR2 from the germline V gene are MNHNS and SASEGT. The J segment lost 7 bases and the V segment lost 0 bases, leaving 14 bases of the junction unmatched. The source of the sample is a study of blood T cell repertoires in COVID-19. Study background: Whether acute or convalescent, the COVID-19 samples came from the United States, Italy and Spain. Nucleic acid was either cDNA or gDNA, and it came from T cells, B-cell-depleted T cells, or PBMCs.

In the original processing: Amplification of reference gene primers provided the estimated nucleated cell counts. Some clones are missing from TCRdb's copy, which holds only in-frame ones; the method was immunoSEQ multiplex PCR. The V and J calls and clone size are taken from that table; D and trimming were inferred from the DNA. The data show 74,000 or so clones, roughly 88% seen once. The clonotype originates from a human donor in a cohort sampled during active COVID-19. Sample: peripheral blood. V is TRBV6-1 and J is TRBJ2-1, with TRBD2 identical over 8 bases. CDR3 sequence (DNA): TGTGCCAGCAGTGAAGCAAAAGGAATAGCGGGAAGATTGAATGAGCAGTTCTTC. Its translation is CASSEAKGIAGRLNEQFF.